This TCR beta chain appears in the sequencing data of a study of vaccination effects on CD4 cells after COVID-19. Study-wide background: PBMC cultures contained approximately 1.8 million cells per well, approximately 11 IU/ml IL-2 and roughly 10 ug/ml peptides. Findings and limits, study-wide: Clones from infection and from vaccination both contracted markedly late after vaccination.

Note on this clone: As yet, its antigen is unknown.

Subsequent to 10 days of culture, CD4+ T cells were isolated. Participants were given two doses of BNT162b2 or mRNA-1273 vaccine. Libraries were prepared by immunoSEQ multiplex PCR; TCRdb keeps only in-frame clonotypes and omits some of them. The sample contains some 47,000 clones, 60% to 75% of which appear only once. Germline V gene sequence: CDR1 SSHAT, CDR2 FNYEAQ (reference sequence). Trimming cost V 1 base and J 2 bases, with 14 bases left between them. The length of the CDR3 is 16 residues. The source material was CD4+ T cells from PBMCs cultured without peptide, sampled after COVID-19 vaccination. The TCR originated in a human donor who received a COVID-19 vaccine. The V and J genes are TRBV7-7 and TRBJ2-5; D unresolved. The CDR3 region has the DNA TGTGCCAGCAGCTTAGGACGGTTGCTCGAACAAGAGACCCAGTACTTC. Translation gives CASSLGRLLEQETQYF.